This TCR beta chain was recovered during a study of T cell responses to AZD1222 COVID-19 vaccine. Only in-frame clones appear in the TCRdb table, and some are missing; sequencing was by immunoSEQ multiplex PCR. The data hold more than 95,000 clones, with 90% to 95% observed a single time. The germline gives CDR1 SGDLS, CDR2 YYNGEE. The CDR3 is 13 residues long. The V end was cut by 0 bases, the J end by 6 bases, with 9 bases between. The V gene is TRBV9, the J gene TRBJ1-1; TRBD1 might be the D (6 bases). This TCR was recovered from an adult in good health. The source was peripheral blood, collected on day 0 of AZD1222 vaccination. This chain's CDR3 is CASSVGDKAEAFF. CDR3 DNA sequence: TGTGCCAGCAGCGTAGGGGACAAGGCTGAAGCTTTCTTT.